The 21 T cell receptor beta chains in this list originate from one sample, sequenced in a study of a mutant IDH1 vaccine in newly diagnosed glioma. Only in-frame clones appear in the TCRdb table, and some are missing; sequencing was by immunoSEQ multiplex PCR. The repertoire holds about 92,000 clones, 80% to 90% seen once, with roughly 6.8% in the top ten. Indicated time point: baseline, week 1 (first vaccination visit). The sample's treatment: pre-vaccination baseline after standard-of-care therapy. The sequencing here drew on PBMCs, taken from a glioma patient treated with radiotherapy, temozolomide or both. These receptors came from a woman between 45 and 65 years old with glioma.

A note on this clone: The sample holds other DNA sequences that translate to the same CDR3. V is TRBV7-8 and J is TRBJ1-2; D is unclear. The CDR3 extends over 14 amino acids. Germline CDR1 SGHVS, CDR2 FQNEAQ. Deletions cut 1 base from V and 3 bases from J, with 9 bases between. The chain's CDR3 is CASSLGGFHYGYTF. CDR3 sequence (DNA): TGTGCCAGCAGCTTAGGAGGGTTCCACTATGGCTACACCTTC.

The V and J genes are TRBV29-1 and TRBJ2-6; the match to TRBD1 covers 9 bases. Looked up from germline, CDR1 is SQVTM and CDR2 is ANQGSEA. The CDR3 is made up of 14 amino acids. Trimming removed 4 bases from V and 2 bases from J; junction bases left unmatched: 0. The CDR3 nucleotides read TGCAGCGTTGGGACAGGGGCTGGGGCCAACGTCCTGACTTTC. It translates to CSVGTGAGANVLTF. Filled out from reference TRBV29-1 and TRBJ2-6, the complete variable domain reads SAVISQKPSRDICQRGTSLTIQCQVDSQVTMMFWYRQQPGQSLTLIATANQGSEATYESGFVIDKFPISRPNLTFSTLTVSNMSPEDSSIYLCSVGTGAGANVLTFGAGSRLTVL.

V is TRBV6-1 and J is TRBJ2-5; TRBD2 is a possible D gene (5 bases). V was trimmed by 0 bases and J by 4 bases, leaving 9 bases between them. From germline, CDR1 is MNHNS and CDR2 SASEGT. The CDR3 spans 14 residues. For the CDR3, the DNA is TGTGCCAGCAGTGAAGCCAGGACTGGAGAGACCCAGTACTTC. This encodes CASSEARTGETQYF.

The gene calls are TRBV7-8 and TRBJ2-2, with D perhaps assigned TRBD1 or TRBD2 (5 bases each). Trimming stripped 4 bases from V and 1 base from J, with 7 bases between. This CDR3 is 14 amino acids long. The V gene's germline CDR1 is SGHVS and CDR2 FQNEAQ. CDR3 bases: TGTGCCAGCAGCTCGGGACGGAACACCGGGGAGCTGTTTTTT. It translates to CASSSGRNTGELFF.

The chain couples TRBV5-8 to TRBJ1-5; no clear D. Trimming took 4 bases from V and 3 from J, leaving 14 bases between them. This CDR3 comprises 15 residues. Germline V gene sequence: CDR1 SGHTS, CDR2 YDEGEE. This CDR3 is CASSPDGLFNQPQHF. The CDR3 nucleotides read TGTGCCAGCAGCCCTGACGGACTGTTCAATCAGCCCCAGCATTTT.

The chain joins TRBV7-9 to TRBJ1-4, with 7 bases lining up with TRBD1. This CDR3 has 15 amino acids. Germline CDR1 is SEHNR and CDR2 is FQNEAQ (reference sequence). Unmatched junction bases numbered 5, after V lost 4 bases and J lost 3 bases. CDR3 region: CASSSPTGANEKLFF. CDR3 sequence (DNA): TGTGCCAGCAGCTCCCCCACAGGGGCTAATGAAAAACTGTTTTTT.

The gene calls are TRBV6-4 and TRBJ1-4, with D uncertain. The V end was cut by 0 bases, the J end by 0 bases, with 8 bases between. The CDR3 runs to 16 residues. Germline V gene sequence: CDR1 MRHNA, CDR2 SNTAGT. The CDR3 region has the DNA TGTGCCAGCAGTGACTCGACCCGCCCAACTAATGAAAAACTGTTTTTT. Its translation is CASSDSTRPTNEKLFF.

CDR3 DNA: TGTGCCAGCAGTTACTACCGCGGGAGCACAGATACGCAGTATTTT. Translation: CASSYYRGSTDTQYF. The genes are TRBV6-5 and TRBJ2-3, with D possibly matching TRBD2 (5 bases). The CDR3 sequence is 15 residues long. V gave up 1 base and J gave up 0 bases, with 8 bases separating them. Germline CDR1 and CDR2: MNHEY and SVGAGI.

The genes are TRBV6-6 and TRBJ2-3; D may correspond to TRBD1 or TRBD2 (5 bases each). With 2 bases removed from V and 4 bases from J, the gap between germline ends came to 7 bases. From germline, CDR1 is MNHNY and CDR2 SVGAGI (reference sequence). The CDR3 length is 13 residues. The CDR3 nucleotides are TGTGCCAGCAGTTACCGAGGGGCAGATACGCAGTATTTT. Translated: CASSYRGADTQYF.

The V call is TRBV7-9, the J call TRBJ2-7; the D gene is possibly TRBD1 (6 bases). The CDR3 is made up of 15 amino acids. The V end lost 1 base, the J end lost 3 bases, and 13 bases lay between the germline ends. Germline CDR1 is SEHNR and CDR2 is FQNEAQ (reference sequence). This chain's CDR3 is CASSLEGDQNYEQYF. The CDR3 bases are TGTGCCAGCAGCTTAGAGGGGGACCAAAACTACGAGCAGTACTTC.

This sequence joins TRBV5-1 and TRBJ1-1; D is uncertain. V dropped 3 bases and J dropped 0 bases, with 15 bases sitting between them. The CDR3 contains 16 residues. The germline CDR1 and CDR2 sequences are SGHRS and YFSETQ. CDR3 residues: CASSSAVLPMNTEAFF. The CDR3 DNA is TGCGCCAGCAGCTCGGCCGTCCTCCCTATGAACACTGAAGCTTTCTTT.

The rearrangement uses TRBV12-5 and TRBJ2-1, with TRBD1 as a possible D gene (6 bases). Germline assignment: CDR1 LGHNT and CDR2 FRNRAP. V lost 8 bases to trimming and J lost 5 bases, with 13 bases between them. This CDR3 is built from 13 residues. The CDR3 here is CASTQGQHNEQFF. The CDR3, as DNA: TGTGCTAGTACACAGGGTCAGCACAATGAGCAGTTCTTC.

This clone was picked up a small number of times. The chain joins TRBV7-2 to TRBJ1-5; 7 bases are a match to TRBD1. Trimming cost V 4 bases and J 1 base; bases outside gene matches: 4. This CDR3 region has 15 residues. CDR1 and CDR2 from the germline V gene are SGHTA and FQGNSA. Here the CDR3 reads CASSYRTGSNQPQHF. The DNA of the CDR3 is TGTGCCAGCAGCTATCGGACAGGCAGCAATCAGCCCCAGCATTTT.

This clone has only one observation. The chain couples TRBV9 to TRBJ1-1; possibly TRBD1 for D (5 bases). Germline-derived CDR1 and CDR2 are SGDLS and YYNGEE. The CDR3 totals 16 residues. Between the trimmed V and J ends, which lost 3 bases and 2 bases, there was a span of 17 bases. The CDR3 loop reads CASSDNPQGSNTEAFF. Written as DNA, the CDR3 is TGTGCCAGCAGCGATAACCCCCAGGGATCCAACACTGAAGCTTTCTTT.

This chain links TRBV10-3 with TRBJ2-5; D not certain. The CDR3 loop spans 11 amino acids. Per the germline V gene, CDR1 is ENHRY and CDR2 is SYGVKD. Trimming removed 3 bases from V and 4 bases from J, with 3 bases in between. Here the CDR3 reads CAISDTETQYF. The CDR3 coding sequence is TGTGCCATCAGTGACACAGAGACCCAGTACTTC.

This clone was recorded once. The genes are TRBV28 and TRBJ1-5, with D unclear. The CDR3 length is 14 residues. The germline V gene encodes CDR1 MDHEN and CDR2 SYDVKM. The V gene lost 3 bases and the J gene lost 7 bases, with 13 bases spanning the gap. The CDR3 loop reads CASSFVGIGQPQHF. The CDR3 region has the DNA TGTGCCAGCAGTTTTGTGGGTATAGGACAGCCCCAGCATTTT. The full variable domain, completed using reference TRBV28 and TRBJ1-5, is DVKVTQSSRYLVKRTGEKVFLECVQDMDHENMFWYRQDPGLGLRLIYFSYDVKMKEKGDIPEGYSVSREKKERFSLILESASTNQTSMYLCASSFVGIGQPQHFGDGTRLSIL.

The rearrangement joins TRBV7-9 to TRBJ1-1; TRBD1 matches 7 bases. The ends lost 1 base at V and 6 bases at J; junction bases unmatched: 8. Per germline, CDR1 SEHNR and CDR2 FQNEAQ (reference sequence). This CDR3 spans 15 amino acids. The CDR3 nucleotides read TGTGCCAGCAGCTTAGGCTTTGGGACAGTGGCTGAAGCTTTCTTT. Protein product: CASSLGFGTVAEAFF.

This chain joins TRBV4-1 and TRBJ1-6; D call uncertain. The CDR3 consists of 17 residues. V was cut by 1 base and J by 10 bases, with 20 bases left in between. The germline gives CDR1 MGHRA, CDR2 YSYEKL. CDR3 sequence (DNA): TGCGCCAGCAGCCAAGGCCCAGGTGATAAACTACGGTCACCCCTCCACTTT. The encoded protein is CASSQGPGDKLRSPLHF.

This clone came up once. The V gene is TRBV6-1, the J gene TRBJ2-3; D is perhaps TRBD1 (7 bases). V was trimmed by 6 bases and J by 6 bases, leaving 19 bases between them. Germline CDR1 is MNHNS and CDR2 is SASEGT. This CDR3 spans 15 amino acids. The CDR3 sequence is CASSITWTGGDTQYF. Written as DNA, the CDR3 is TGTGCCAGCAGCATCACTTGGACAGGAGGGGATACGCAGTATTTT.

CDR3 nucleotide sequence: TGTGCCAGCAGCCGACAGAATGAAAAACTGTTTTTT. Translation gives CASSRQNEKLFF. The rearrangement joins TRBV18 to TRBJ1-4, with D possibly matching TRBD1 (5 bases). The CDR3 runs 12 residues. The V gene lost 8 bases and the J gene lost 5 bases, with 9 bases spanning the gap. In germline, CDR1 is KGHSH, CDR2 LQKENI.

The chain links TRBV30 to TRBJ1-5; 8 bases agree with TRBD1. V shed 0 bases, J shed 5 bases, and the junction held 9 bases outside the gene matches. The CDR3 sequence is 16 residues long. Per germline, CDR1 GTSNPN and CDR2 SVGIG (reference sequence). CDR3: CAWSVQGQAWDQPQHF. The CDR3 DNA sequence: TGTGCCTGGAGTGTACAGGGACAGGCATGGGATCAGCCCCAGCATTTT. Using reference TRBV30 and TRBJ1-5 for the parts outside the CDR3, the full variable domain is SQTIHQWPATLVQPVGSPLSLECTVEGTSNPNLYWYRQAAGRGLQLLFYSVGIGQISSEVPQNLSASRPQDRQFILSSKKLLLSDSGFYLCAWSVQGQAWDQPQHFGDGTRLSIL.